These T cell receptor beta chains were read from a single sample in a study of T cell repertoires in cytomegalovirus infection. From the reads, TCRdb called clonotypes with MiXCR, one entry per CDR3 protein. In the table there are approximately 250,000 distinct CDR3 sequences, about 5.9% of which are singletons. The sequenced material came from PBMCs. These receptors were collected from a human donor in good health (CMV status not recorded). Some clones in this sample may be carry-over from other donors' samples. The CDR3 runs from the conserved cysteine through the conserved F or W. The D gene is left open where the match is weak. The listing skips clone size in some rows; elsewhere it reads once, few, many or a size class.

d_gene: TRBD2; v_gene: TRBV28; j_gene: TRBJ2-5; abundance: many; CDR3aa: CASSFSLAGSGETQYF; CDR3nt: TGTGCCAGCAGTTTTTCCCTAGCGGGGTCGGGAGAGACCCAGTACTTC
d_gene: TRBD2; v_gene: TRBV5-5; j_gene: TRBJ2-3; abundance: many; CDR3aa: CASIGLAGALTDTQYF; CDR3nt: TGTGCCAGCATCGGACTAGCGGGGGCCCTCACAGATACGCAGTATTTT
d_gene: NA; v_gene: TRBV28; j_gene: TRBJ1-2; abundance: many; CDR3aa: CASSTHGTYGYTF; CDR3nt: TGTGCCAGCAGTACTCACGGGACCTATGGCTACACCTTC
d_gene: NA; v_gene: TRBV29-1; j_gene: TRBJ1-1; abundance: many; CDR3aa: CSVSAGGNTEAFF; CDR3nt: TGCAGCGTCTCCGCTGGGGGGAACACTGAAGCTTTCTTT
d_gene: NA; v_gene: TRBV29-1; j_gene: TRBJ2-5; abundance: NA; CDR3aa: CSVERETQYF; CDR3nt: TGCAGCGTTGAAAGGGAGACCCAGTACTTC
d_gene: TRBD2; v_gene: TRBV20-1; j_gene: TRBJ2-5; abundance: many; CDR3aa: CSARPTSGGTRTQYF; CDR3nt: TGCAGTGCTAGACCGACTAGCGGGGGGACGCGGACCCAGTACTTC
d_gene: TRBD2; v_gene: TRBV12-3/TRBV12-4; j_gene: TRBJ2-3; abundance: NA; CDR3aa: CASSFQRGVLGTQYF; CDR3nt: TGTGCCAGCAGTTTCCAGCGGGGGGTACTGGGTACGCAGTATTTT
d_gene: TRBD2; v_gene: TRBV20-1; j_gene: TRBJ2-3; abundance: many; CDR3aa: CSAVPSGGVWGTQYF; CDR3nt: TGCAGTGCTGTACCTAGCGGGGGGGTTTGGGGTACGCAGTATTTT
d_gene: NA; v_gene: TRBV20-1; j_gene: TRBJ1-2; abundance: many; CDR3aa: CSARGVGGYGYTF; CDR3nt: TGCAGTGCTAGAGGGGTGGGGGGCTATGGCTACACCTTC
d_gene: TRBD1; v_gene: TRBV7-2; j_gene: TRBJ2-2; abundance: many; CDR3aa: CASSSGQGPRLFF; CDR3nt: TGTGCCAGCAGCTCCGGACAGGGGCCTCGGCTGTTTTTT
d_gene: NA; v_gene: TRBV6-2/TRBV6-3; j_gene: TRBJ2-7; abundance: many; CDR3aa: CASRPDRTFYEQYF; CDR3nt: TGTGCCAGCAGACCCGACAGAACTTTCTACGAGCAGTACTTC
d_gene: TRBD1; v_gene: TRBV28; j_gene: TRBJ1-5; abundance: many; CDR3aa: CASRQQGRDQPQHF; CDR3nt: TGTGCCAGCAGACAACAGGGGAGAGATCAGCCCCAGCATTTT
d_gene: TRBD1; v_gene: TRBV7-9; j_gene: TRBJ2-1; abundance: many; CDR3aa: CASSPPRGQGNEQFF; CDR3nt: TGTGCCAGCAGCCCCCCTCGGGGACAGGGCAATGAGCAGTTCTTC
d_gene: NA; v_gene: TRBV27; j_gene: TRBJ2-1; abundance: many; CDR3aa: CASSITRGSYNEQFF; CDR3nt: TGTGCCAGCAGTATAACGAGGGGATCCTACAATGAGCAGTTCTTC
d_gene: TRBD2; v_gene: TRBV5-1; j_gene: TRBJ2-1; abundance: NA; CDR3aa: CASSLERTSGDPTEQFF; CDR3nt: TGCGCCAGCAGCTTGGAAAGGACTAGCGGGGACCCTACAGAGCAGTTCTTC
d_gene: NA; v_gene: TRBV18; j_gene: TRBJ1-2; abundance: few; CDR3aa: CASSPRSVDYGYTF; CDR3nt: TGTGCCAGCTCACCAAGAAGTGTCGACTATGGCTACACCTTC
d_gene: NA; v_gene: TRBV5-1; j_gene: TRBJ2-1; abundance: few; CDR3aa: CASSLDDPGALHEQFF; CDR3nt: TGCGCCAGCAGCCTCGATGATCCAGGGGCTCTTCATGAGCAGTTCTTC
d_gene: TRBD1; v_gene: TRBV7-9; j_gene: TRBJ2-2; abundance: many; CDR3aa: CASSSTGTGNTGELFF; CDR3nt: TGTGCCAGCAGCTCAACCGGGACAGGGAACACCGGGGAGCTGTTTTTT
d_gene: NA; v_gene: TRBV23-1; j_gene: TRBJ1-2; abundance: many; CDR3aa: CASSQSLPDSQGYTF; CDR3nt: TGCGCCAGCAGTCAATCCCTCCCGGACAGCCAGGGCTACACCTTC
d_gene: NA; v_gene: TRBV7-9; j_gene: TRBJ1-1; abundance: many; CDR3aa: CASSARSDEAFF; CDR3nt: TGTGCCAGCAGCGCAAGGTCCGACGAAGCTTTCTTT
d_gene: NA; v_gene: TRBV19; j_gene: TRBJ2-2; abundance: many; CDR3aa: CASKFNTGELFF; CDR3nt: TGTGCCAGTAAATTTAACACCGGGGAGCTGTTTTTT